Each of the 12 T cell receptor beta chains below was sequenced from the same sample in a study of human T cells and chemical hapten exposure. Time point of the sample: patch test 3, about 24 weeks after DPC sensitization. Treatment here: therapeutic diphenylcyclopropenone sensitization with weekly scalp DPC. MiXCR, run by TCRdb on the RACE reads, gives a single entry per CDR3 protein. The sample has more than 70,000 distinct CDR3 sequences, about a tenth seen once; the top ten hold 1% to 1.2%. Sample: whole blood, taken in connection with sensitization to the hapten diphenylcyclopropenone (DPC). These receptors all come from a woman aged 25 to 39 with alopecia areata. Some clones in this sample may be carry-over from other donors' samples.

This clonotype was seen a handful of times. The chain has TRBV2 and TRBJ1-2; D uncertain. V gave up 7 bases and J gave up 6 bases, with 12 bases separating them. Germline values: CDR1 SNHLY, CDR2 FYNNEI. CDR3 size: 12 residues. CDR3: CASKGSWDGYTF. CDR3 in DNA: TGTGCCAGCAAGGGAAGCTGGGATGGCTACACCTTC.

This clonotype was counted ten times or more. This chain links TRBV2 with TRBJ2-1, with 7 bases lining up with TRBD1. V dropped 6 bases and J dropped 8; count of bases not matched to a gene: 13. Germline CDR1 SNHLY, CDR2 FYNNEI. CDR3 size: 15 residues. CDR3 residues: CASSGPTGMVDEQFF. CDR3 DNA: TGTGCCAGCAGCGGACCGACAGGGATGGTAGATGAGCAGTTCTTC.

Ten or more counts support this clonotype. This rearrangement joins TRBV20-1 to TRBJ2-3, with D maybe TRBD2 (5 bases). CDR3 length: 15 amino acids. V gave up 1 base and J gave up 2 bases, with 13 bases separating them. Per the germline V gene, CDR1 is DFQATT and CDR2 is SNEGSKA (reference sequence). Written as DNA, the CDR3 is TGCAGTGCTAGAGGAACTAGAAAGGTCACAGATACGCAGTATTTT. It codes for CSARGTRKVTDTQYF.

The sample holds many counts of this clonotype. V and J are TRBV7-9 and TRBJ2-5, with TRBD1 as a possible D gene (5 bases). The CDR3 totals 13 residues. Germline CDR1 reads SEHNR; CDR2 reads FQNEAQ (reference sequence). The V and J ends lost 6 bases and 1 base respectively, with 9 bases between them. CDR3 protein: CASRWTSQETQYF. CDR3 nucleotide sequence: TGTGCCAGCAGGTGGACATCCCAAGAGACCCAGTACTTC.

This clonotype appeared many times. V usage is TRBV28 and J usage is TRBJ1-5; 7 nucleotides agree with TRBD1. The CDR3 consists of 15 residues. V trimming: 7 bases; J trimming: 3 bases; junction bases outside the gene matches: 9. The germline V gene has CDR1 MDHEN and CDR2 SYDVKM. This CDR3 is CASNPIDRDNQPQHF. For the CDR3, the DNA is TGTGCCAGCAACCCCATCGACAGGGACAATCAGCCCCAGCATTTT.

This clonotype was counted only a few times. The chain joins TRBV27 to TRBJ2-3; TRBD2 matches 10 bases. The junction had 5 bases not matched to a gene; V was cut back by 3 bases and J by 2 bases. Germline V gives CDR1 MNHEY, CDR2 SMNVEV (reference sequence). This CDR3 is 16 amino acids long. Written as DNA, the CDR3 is TGTGCCAGCAGTTTCCTTAGCGGGGGGAACACAGATACGCAGTATTTT. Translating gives CASSFLSGGNTDTQYF.

For the CDR3, the DNA is TGTGCCAGCAGCTCTGGGACTGCCGATAATTCACCCCTCCACTTT. Translated: CASSSGTADNSPLHF. This chain connects TRBV7-9 to TRBJ1-6; D might be TRBD1 (5 bases). The germline V gene encodes CDR1 SEHNR and CDR2 FQNEAQ (reference sequence). Trimming took 4 bases from V and 5 from J, leaving 12 bases between them. The CDR3 is made up of 15 amino acids.

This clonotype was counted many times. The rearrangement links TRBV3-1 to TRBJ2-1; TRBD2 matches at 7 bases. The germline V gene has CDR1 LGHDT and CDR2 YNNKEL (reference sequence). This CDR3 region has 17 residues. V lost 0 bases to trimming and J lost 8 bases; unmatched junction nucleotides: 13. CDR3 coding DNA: TGTGCCAGCAGCCAAGATCGACTAAGCGGGGTTGGGGATGAGCAGTTCTTC. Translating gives CASSQDRLSGVGDEQFF.

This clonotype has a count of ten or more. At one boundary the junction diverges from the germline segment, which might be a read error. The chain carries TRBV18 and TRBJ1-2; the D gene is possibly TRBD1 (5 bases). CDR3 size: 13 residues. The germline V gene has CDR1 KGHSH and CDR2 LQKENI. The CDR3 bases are TGTGCCAGCTCACCTGAAAAGGACTTACCAGGGCAATTC. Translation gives CASSPEKDLPGQF.

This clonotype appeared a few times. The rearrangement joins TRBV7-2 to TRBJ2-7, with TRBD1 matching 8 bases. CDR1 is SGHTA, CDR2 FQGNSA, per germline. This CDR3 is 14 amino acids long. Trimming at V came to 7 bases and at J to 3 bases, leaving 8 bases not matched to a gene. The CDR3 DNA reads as TGTGCCAGCACCAAGGACAGGGACCACTACGAGCAGTACTTC. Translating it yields CASTKDRDHYEQYF. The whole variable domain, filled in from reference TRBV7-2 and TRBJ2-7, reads GAGVSQSPSNKVTEKGKDVELRCDPISGHTALYWYRQSLGQGLEFLIYFQGNSAPDKSGLPSDRFSAERTGGSVSTLTIQRTQQEDSAVYLCASTKDRDHYEQYFGPGTRLTVT.

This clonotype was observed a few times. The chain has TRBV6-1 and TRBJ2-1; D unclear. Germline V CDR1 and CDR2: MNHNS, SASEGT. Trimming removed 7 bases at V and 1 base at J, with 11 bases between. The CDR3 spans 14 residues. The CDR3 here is CASIPQESYNEQFF. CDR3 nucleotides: TGTGCCAGCATCCCCCAGGAATCCTACAATGAGCAGTTCTTC.

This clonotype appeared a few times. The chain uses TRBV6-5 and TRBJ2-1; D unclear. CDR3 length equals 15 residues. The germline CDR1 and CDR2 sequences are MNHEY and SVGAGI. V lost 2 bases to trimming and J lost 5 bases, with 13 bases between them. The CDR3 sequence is CASSYNDRRDNEQFF. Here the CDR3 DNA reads TGTGCCAGCAGTTACAACGACCGCCGGGACAATGAGCAGTTCTTC.